The clone carrying this TCR beta chain was counted only a few times. This specimen belongs to a study of response to subunit inactivated influenza vaccine. TCRdb redid the calling of the RT-PCR reads with MiXCR, one entry per CDR3 protein. The profile shows 600,000 to 850,000 distinct CDR3 sequences, around 15% of them singletons. V lost 5 bases to trimming and J lost 1 base, with 15 bases between them. Germline V gene lookup returns CDR1 DFQATT and CDR2 SNEGSKA (reference sequence). The CDR3 runs 14 residues. The rearrangement joins TRBV20-1 to TRBJ2-7; D might be TRBD1 or TRBD2, each matching 5 bases. This TCR was recovered from a man aged 50 to 60 who received an inactivated influenza vaccine. Source: PBMCs from blood, taken roughly 2 weeks before vaccination. The CDR3 loop is CSAHRDAASYEQYF. The CDR3 nucleotides are TGCAGTGCTCACCGGGACGCCGCTTCCTACGAGCAGTACTTC.